The 29 T cell receptor beta chains below all came from one sample that was sequenced in a study of T cell changes during pregnancy in multiple sclerosis. Produced via immunoSEQ multiplex PCR; TCRdb's table is partial and in-frame only. The repertoire holds 50,000 to 60,000 clones, with around 90% as singletons. Sample: CD4+ T cells from peripheral blood mononuclear cells, taken in the second trimester of pregnancy. These receptors all stem from a female donor with multiple sclerosis, enrolled in a pregnancy study.

The J gene is TRBJ1-1, the V gene TRBV20-1; D gene uncertain. Germline assignment: CDR1 DFQATT and CDR2 SNEGSKA (reference sequence). The CDR3 consists of 11 residues. Trimming removed 5 bases at V and 5 bases at J, with 9 bases between. The CDR3 DNA reads as TGCAGTGCTGCGACTAGGACTGAAGCTTTCTTT. It encodes CSAATRTEAFF.

J is TRBJ2-2 and V is TRBV5-8; D gene ambiguous. CDR3 size: 16 residues. Germline loops: CDR1 SGHTS, CDR2 YDEGEE. The ends were cut back, 2 bases at V and 2 bases at J, with 13 bases in the middle. CDR3 sequence reads: CASSLEQRSNTGELFF. CDR3 nucleotides: TGTGCCAGCAGCTTAGAACAGAGAAGTAACACCGGGGAGCTGTTTTTT. Complete variable domain (other parts from reference TRBV5-8 and TRBJ2-2): EAGVTQSPTHLIKTRGQQATLRCSPISGHTSVYWYQQALGLGLQFLLWYDEGEERNRGNFPPRFSGRQFPNYSSELNVNALELEDSALYLCASSLEQRSNTGELFFGEGSRLTVL.

This chain uses TRBV12-1 with TRBJ2-7; TRBD2 reflects the table's D call only, with no check against the DNA. TRBV12-1 is labeled a pseudogene. The CDR3 is 16 residues long. CDR3 nucleotide sequence: TGTGCCAGCAGCCGCCGGGGGGGGCCCCTAAGTCGCGAGCAGTACTTC. Translated: CASSRRGGPLSREQYF.

CDR3 in DNA: TGTGCCAGCAGTGAAAGCACAGGGGGTTTCCGAAACACCATATATTTT. Translated: CASSESTGGFRNTIYF. This rearrangement joins TRBV2 to TRBJ1-3; 8 nucleotides match TRBD1. After removal of 2 bases from V and 5 bases from J, the junction contained 8 bases not matched to a gene. The CDR3 spans 16 residues. Germline CDR1 SNHLY, CDR2 FYNNEI.

A word on this clone: Other DNA sequences in this specimen translate into the identical CDR3. This rearrangement joins TRBV29-1 to TRBJ1-1; D is undetermined. The CDR3 spans 8 residues. Deletions cut 8 bases from V and 7 bases from J, with 5 bases between. The germline V gene encodes CDR1 SQVTM and CDR2 ANQGSEA. CDR3 residues: CSSHEAFF. CDR3 DNA sequence: TGCAGCTCCCATGAAGCTTTCTTT.

This chain links TRBV10-2 with TRBJ2-3; 12 bases are a match to TRBD2. Germline CDR1 is WSHSY and CDR2 is SAAADI. This CDR3 spans 15 amino acids. Germline trimming cut 4 bases from V and 4 bases from J; bases unmatched to any gene: 3. CDR3 DNA: TGCGCCAGCAGTGGTCTAGCGGGGGGGCCAGATACGCAGTATTTT. Protein sequence: CASSGLAGGPDTQYF.

The chain links TRBV2 to TRBJ2-4; maybe TRBD1 (8 bases). This CDR3 comprises 17 residues. Germline loops: CDR1 SNHLY, CDR2 FYNNEI. The ends were cut back, 6 bases at V and 6 bases at J, with 24 bases in the middle. In DNA form, the CDR3 reads TGTGCCAGCAGCGTGTGGGCCCAGGGGGGGACAGGAAACATTCAGTACTTC. The encoded protein is CASSVWAQGGTGNIQYF.

The CDR3 DNA sequence: TGTGCCAGCAGCTTATCCAAACGGGTGTCAGGGGATTCACCCCTCCACTTT. Translation: CASSLSKRVSGDSPLHF. The chain combines TRBV5-4 with TRBJ1-6, with a tentative D call TRBD1 (6 bases). CDR3 length equals 17 residues. V lost 2 bases and J lost 8, with 20 bases in between. The V gene's germline CDR1 is SGHNT and CDR2 YYREEE (reference sequence).

J is TRBJ2-7 and V is TRBV7-2; maybe TRBD1 (5 bases). The V gene's germline CDR1 is SGHTA and CDR2 FQGNSA. The CDR3 has 14 residues. V was cut by 6 bases and J by 0 bases, with 12 bases left in between. CDR3 coding DNA: TGTGCCAGCAGAGGACAATTAGTCTCCTACGAGCAGTACTTC. Translating gives CASRGQLVSYEQYF.

This clone was observed a single time. The chain uses TRBV18 and TRBJ2-3, with D perhaps TRBD2 (5 bases). V was clipped by 3 bases and J by 1 base, with 11 bases between them. The germline V gene encodes CDR1 KGHSH and CDR2 LQKENI. The CDR3 sequence is 15 residues long. The chain's CDR3 is CASSPNAGRTDTQYF. The CDR3 DNA reads TGTGCCAGCTCACCCAACGCGGGTCGCACAGATACGCAGTATTTT.

This chain uses TRBV29-1 with TRBJ1-4; no clear D gene. This CDR3 spans 12 amino acids. V lost 5 bases and J 4 bases, leaving 8 bases between the germline ends. CDR1 SQVTM and CDR2 ANQGSEA come from the germline V gene. As DNA, the CDR3 is TGCAGCGTTCTTGGGCATAATGAAAAACTGTTTTTT. Its protein is CSVLGHNEKLFF.

V and J are TRBV5-1 and TRBJ1-2, with D unclear. This CDR3 is 16 amino acids long. Trimming removed 1 base from V and 4 bases from J, with 17 bases in between. CDR1 SGHRS and CDR2 YFSETQ come from the germline V gene. The CDR3 DNA sequence: TGCGCCAGCAGCTTGAGTTTCACAGAAACCCCCTATGGCTACACCTTC. Translating gives CASSLSFTETPYGYTF.

The chain joins TRBV10-3 to TRBJ2-1; perhaps TRBD2 as D (6 bases). This CDR3 is built from 15 residues. In germline, CDR1 is ENHRY, CDR2 SYGVKD. The ends were cut back, 0 bases at V and 5 bases at J, with 11 bases in the middle. DNA of the CDR3: TGTGCCATCAGTGAGTCGACACTAGCCGACAATGAGCAGTTCTTC. It yields the protein CAISESTLADNEQFF.

The chain has TRBV2 and TRBJ2-7; D possibly corresponds to TRBD2 (5 bases). The CDR3 is made up of 13 amino acids. Trimming cost V 7 bases and J 0 bases, with 10 bases left between them. From germline, CDR1 is SNHLY and CDR2 FYNNEI. The DNA for the CDR3 is TGTGCCAGCAAAGAGGGTAGCTCCTACGAGCAGTACTTC. Encoded protein: CASKEGSSYEQYF.

The chain is built from TRBV7-2 and TRBJ1-6; TRBD1 is a possible D gene (5 bases). The CDR3 consists of 16 residues. Deletions cut 3 bases from V and 0 bases from J, with 9 bases between. Per the germline V gene, CDR1 is SGHTA and CDR2 is FQGNSA. CDR3 bases: TGTGCCAGCAGCTTGGGGCAGCTCTCCTATAATTCACCCCTCCACTTT. Amino acids: CASSLGQLSYNSPLHF.

This clone has a single count. The V call is TRBV5-1, the J call TRBJ1-3; 7 positions agree with TRBD1. This CDR3 spans 14 amino acids. Germline V gene sequence: CDR1 SGHRS, CDR2 YFSETQ. V shed 4 bases, J shed 0 bases, and the junction held 1 base outside the gene matches. The CDR3 protein is CASSGDSSGNTIYF. The CDR3 nucleotides read TGCGCCAGCAGCGGGGACAGCTCTGGAAACACCATATATTTT.

The CDR3 region has the DNA TGCAGCGTTGAGATGGGCAGGAACACTGAAGCTTTCTTT. Its translation is CSVEMGRNTEAFF. J is TRBJ1-1 and V is TRBV29-1; D call uncertain. V was trimmed by 3 bases and J by 1 base, leaving 9 bases between them. The CDR3 is 13 residues long. Germline loops: CDR1 SQVTM, CDR2 ANQGSEA.

The chain has TRBV9 and TRBJ2-6; 7 positions agree with TRBD1. The J segment lost 2 bases and the V segment lost 3 bases, leaving 5 bases of the junction unmatched. This CDR3 is built from 16 residues. Germline V gives CDR1 SGDLS, CDR2 YYNGEE. The CDR3 sequence: CASSATTGAGANVLTF. CDR3 DNA: TGTGCCAGCAGCGCAACTACAGGGGCTGGGGCCAACGTCCTGACTTTC. The whole variable domain, filled in from reference TRBV9 and TRBJ2-6, reads DSGVTQTPKHLITATGQRVTLRCSPRSGDLSVYWYQQSLDQGLQFLIQYYNGEERAKGNILERFSAQQFPDLHSELNLSSLELGDSALYFCASSATTGAGANVLTFGAGSRLTVL.

This chain joins TRBV7-3 and TRBJ2-7, with 7 bases matching TRBD2. The CDR3 spans 15 residues. The V gene end was trimmed by 2 bases and the J gene end by 2 bases; junction bases not matched to a gene: 6. Per germline, CDR1 SGHTA and CDR2 FQGTGA. CDR3 region: CASSLAAGYTYEQYF. CDR3 sequence (DNA): TGTGCCAGCAGCTTAGCAGCGGGATACACCTACGAGCAGTACTTC.

CDR3 sequence: CASSQGPGTGGGGYGYTF. DNA for the CDR3: TGCGCCAGCAGCCAAGGTCCCGGGACAGGGGGCGGGGGCTATGGCTACACCTTC. This chain joins TRBV4-1 and TRBJ1-2, with 12 bases aligning to TRBD1. Germline CDR1 reads MGHRA; CDR2 reads YSYEKL. V gave up 1 base and J gave up 4 bases; unmatched junction bases: 10. This CDR3 has 18 residues.

The J gene is TRBJ2-1, the V gene TRBV14; possible D gene TRBD1, 6 bases. Trimming pared 2 bases from V and 4 bases from J, leaving 9 bases between. The CDR3 has 14 amino acids. Looked up from germline, CDR1 is SGHDN and CDR2 is FVKESK. The CDR3 DNA follows: TGTGCCAGCAGCCAACGCAGGGGTTACAATGAGCAGTTCTTC. Encoded protein: CASSQRRGYNEQFF.

The chain recombines TRBV5-1 with TRBJ1-1; TRBD1 matches 8 bases. This CDR3 contains 16 residues. The V gene end was trimmed by 0 bases and the J gene end by 3 bases; junction bases not matched to a gene: 7. Germline V gene lookup returns CDR1 SGHRS and CDR2 YFSETQ. CDR3 DNA sequence: TGCGCCAGCAGCTTGGGGACAGGGATTTCGGACACTGAAGCTTTCTTT. It encodes CASSLGTGISDTEAFF.

In its sample, this clone was seen once. The gene calls are TRBV7-9 and TRBJ2-2; maybe TRBD2 (6 bases). Trimming pared 5 bases from V and 7 bases from J, leaving 14 bases between. The CDR3 has 14 amino acids. Germline CDR1 is SEHNR and CDR2 is FQNEAQ (reference sequence). The CDR3 here is CASSLRDSHGELFF. The CDR3 DNA follows: TGTGCCAGCAGCCTCCGGGACTCCCACGGGGAGCTGTTTTTT.

The chain employs TRBV19 and TRBJ2-7; 8 bases are shared with TRBD1. Germline V CDR1 and CDR2: LNHDA, SQIVND (reference sequence). CDR3 length: 15 amino acids. V lost 6 bases to trimming and J lost 1 base; unmatched junction nucleotides: 8. CDR3 sequence (DNA): TGTGCCAGTAGACAAGACAGGGGAGGTTCCTACGAGCAGTACTTC. Encoded protein: CASRQDRGGSYEQYF.

The CDR3 sequence is CASSGTAGGEKLFF. DNA for the CDR3: TGTGCCAGCTCCGGGACAGCTGGGGGTGAAAAACTGTTTTTT. V and J are TRBV25-1 and TRBJ1-4, with 7 bases matching TRBD1. This CDR3 spans 14 amino acids. V lost 8 bases, J lost 7 bases, and 10 bases stayed unmatched. Germline V lookup: CDR1 MGHDK, CDR2 SYGVNS.

This chain uses TRBV11-1 with TRBJ2-5; the D gene is possibly TRBD1 (6 bases). V lost 1 base and J 5 bases, leaving 8 bases between the germline ends. Germline V lookup: CDR1 SGHAT, CDR2 FQDESV (reference sequence). CDR3 length: 13 residues. In DNA, the CDR3 is TGTGCCAGCAGCTTAGTTAGGGGGGAGACCCAGTACTTC. Its protein product is CASSLVRGETQYF.

The chain carries TRBV7-9 and TRBJ2-5, with D possibly TRBD1 on 5 matching bases. The germline CDR1 and CDR2 sequences are SEHNR and FQNEAQ (reference sequence). CDR3 length: 14 amino acids. Trimming took 5 bases from V and 0 from J, leaving 10 bases between them. DNA of the CDR3: TGTGCCAGCAGCATAATCAGGGACCAAGAGACCCAGTACTTC. Amino acid sequence: CASSIIRDQETQYF.

This CDR3 is CASSFTGPRDEQYF. The DNA of the CDR3 is TGTGCCAGCAGCTTTACCGGCCCACGGGACGAGCAGTACTTC. This sequence joins TRBV5-6 and TRBJ2-7; D not certain. This CDR3 comprises 14 residues. With 2 bases removed from V and 5 bases from J, the gap between germline ends came to 14 bases. Germline CDR1 SGHDT, CDR2 YYEEEE.

The J gene is TRBJ1-2, the V gene TRBV11-2; TRBD1 agrees at 8 bases. The germline V gene encodes CDR1 SGHAT and CDR2 FQNNGV. With V trimmed by 3 bases and J by 7 bases, 19 bases remained unmatched. CDR3 length: 18 amino acids. CDR3 amino acids: CASSFLRDRRQSSLGYTF. CDR3 sequence (DNA): TGTGCCAGCAGCTTTCTGCGGGACAGGCGACAGTCCTCTCTTGGCTACACCTTC.